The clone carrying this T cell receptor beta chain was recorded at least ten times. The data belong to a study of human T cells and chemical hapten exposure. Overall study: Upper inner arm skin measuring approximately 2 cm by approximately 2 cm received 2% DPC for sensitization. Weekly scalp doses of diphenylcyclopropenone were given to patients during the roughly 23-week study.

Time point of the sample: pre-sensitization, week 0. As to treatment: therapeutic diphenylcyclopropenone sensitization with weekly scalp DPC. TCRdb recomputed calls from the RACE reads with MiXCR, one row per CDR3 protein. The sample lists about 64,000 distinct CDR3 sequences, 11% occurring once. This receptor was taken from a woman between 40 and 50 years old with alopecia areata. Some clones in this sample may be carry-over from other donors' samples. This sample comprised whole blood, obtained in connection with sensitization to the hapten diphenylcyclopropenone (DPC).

The CDR3 nucleotides read TGCAGTGCTAGGGGAGCCAGGGAGAACTACAATGAGCAGTTCTTC. Encoded protein: CSARGARENYNEQFF. The rearrangement uses TRBV20-1 and TRBJ2-1; D is possibly TRBD1 or TRBD2 (5 bases each). Germline CDR1 and CDR2: DFQATT and SNEGSKA (reference sequence). Trimming left V 3 bases short and J 3 bases short, with 15 bases between. The CDR3 is 15 amino acids.